The 18 T cell receptor beta chains in this list originate from one sample, sequenced in a study of prognosis after radiotherapy for stage I lung cancer. With two-round multiplex PCR, TCR beta CDR3 sequences were amplified from genomic DNA. The authors ran first-round PCR with primers specific to each TRBV and TRBJ gene. TCRdb recomputed calls from the multiplex PCR reads with MiXCR, one row per CDR3 protein. The sample carries fewer than 40,000 distinct CDR3 sequences, 30% to 35% recorded once. Specimen: PBMCs, collected before or after stereotactic body radiation therapy (not recorded which). The receptors were sampled from a donor aged 50 or older with non-small cell lung cancer.

With respect to this clonotype: One base separates it from a far larger clone, so it is likely a read error. The CDR3, as DNA: TGTGCCAGCACCGACAGTCTTAACACTGAAGCTTTCTTT. Protein sequence: CASTDSLNTEAFF. This chain links TRBV6-2 or TRBV6-3 with TRBJ1-1; TRBD1 is a possible D gene (5 bases). CDR3 size: 13 residues. V lost 7 bases to trimming and J lost 2 bases, with 11 bases between them. Germline CDR1 reads MNHEY; CDR2 reads SVGEGT.

This chain uses TRBV30 with TRBJ2-2, with D hard to call. The CDR3 is made up of 15 amino acids. Trimming took off 4 bases at V and 2 bases at J, with 14 bases between the two ends. The germline V gene encodes CDR1 GTSNPN and CDR2 SVGIG (reference sequence). CDR3 in amino acids: CAWTKGITNTGELFF. CDR3 coding DNA: TGTGCCTGGACCAAAGGGATTACAAACACCGGGGAGCTGTTTTTT.

This rearrangement joins TRBV2 to TRBJ1-2; tentatively, D is TRBD1 (5 bases). Germline loops: CDR1 SNHLY, CDR2 FYNNEI. V dropped 5 bases and J dropped 1 base, with 14 bases sitting between them. The CDR3 runs to 15 residues. The CDR3 loop reads CASSSGPGINYGYTF. Written as DNA, the CDR3 is TGTGCCAGCAGTAGTGGGCCAGGGATTAACTATGGCTACACCTTC. Full variable domain (rest looked up from reference TRBV2 and TRBJ1-2): EPEVTQTPSHQVTQMGQEVILRCVPISNHLYFYWYRQILGQKVEFLVSFYNNEISEKSEIFDDQFSVERPDGSNFTLKIRSTKLEDSAMYFCASSSGPGINYGYTFGSGTRLTVV.

A few counts support this clonotype. A clone one base away is much larger, so this may be a read error. The chain couples TRBV6-5 to TRBJ1-1, with a tentative D call TRBD1 (6 bases). This CDR3 has 14 amino acids. V was shortened by 4 bases and J by 7 bases, with 16 bases between the two germline ends. The V gene's germline CDR1 is MNHEY and CDR2 SVGAGI. The CDR3 protein is CASSCPGTQIEAFF. The CDR3 DNA follows: TGTGCCAGCAGTTGCCCCGGGACACAGATTGAAGCTTTCTTT.

This clonotype occurred many times. The chain combines TRBV12-3 or TRBV12-4 with TRBJ1-1; D perhaps matches TRBD1 (5 bases). V gave up 3 bases and J gave up 0 bases, with 8 bases separating them. The CDR3 is 14 amino acids. CDR3 sequence: CASSFGGLNTEAFF. The CDR3 DNA reads as TGTGCCAGCAGTTTTGGGGGGTTGAACACTGAAGCTTTCTTT.

This clonotype was seen at least ten times. The V and J genes are TRBV19 and TRBJ1-5, with D possibly matching TRBD1 (6 bases). The V gene's germline CDR1 is LNHDA and CDR2 SQIVND (reference sequence). V lost 3 bases and J lost 2, with 11 bases in between. The CDR3 contains 15 residues. In DNA, the CDR3 is TGTGCCAGTAGTATGTCCGGGGGCGGCAATCAGCCCCAGCATTTT. This translates into CASSMSGGGNQPQHF. Together with reference TRBV19 and TRBJ1-5, the CDR3 gives the full variable domain: DGGITQSPKYLFRKEGQNVTLSCEQNLNHDAMYWYRQDPGQGLRLIYYSQIVNDFQKGDIAEGYSVSREKKESFPLTVTSAQKNPTAFYLCASSMSGGGNQPQHFGDGTRLSIL.

Remarks on this clonotype: This is likely a read error, given that the CDR3 carries no conserved phenylalanine or tryptophan at its end. The V gene is TRBV20-1, the J gene TRBJ1-1; D not resolved. The CDR3 covers 13 residues. Trimming left V 7 bases short and J 3 bases short, with 15 bases between. CDR1 and CDR2 (germline): DFQATT, SNEGSKA (reference sequence). CDR3 in amino acids: CSVTPDWDTEAFL. The CDR3 DNA sequence: TGCAGTGTAACCCCTGACTGGGACACTGAAGCTTTCCTT.

The gene calls are TRBV20-1 and TRBJ2-1, with D tentatively TRBD2 (6 bases). The V gene's germline CDR1 is DFQATT and CDR2 SNEGSKA (reference sequence). Between the trimmed V and J ends, which lost 0 bases and 0 bases, there was a span of 12 bases. This CDR3 has 16 residues. CDR3 DNA sequence: TGCAGTGCTAGAGATTGGGTGACTAGCTCCTACAATGAGCAGTTCTTC. It translates to CSARDWVTSSYNEQFF.

The chain combines TRBV6-4 with TRBJ1-2, with D maybe TRBD1 (5 bases). The CDR3 runs to 19 residues. Germline values: CDR1 MRHNA, CDR2 SNTAGT. V shed 0 bases and J shed 0 bases, with 20 bases lying between them. For the CDR3, the DNA is TGTGCCAGCAGTGACTCACAAAGTCAGGGAGTGTCTACTAACTATGGCTACACCTTC. Translating gives CASSDSQSQGVSTNYGYTF.

As regards this clonotype: Sequence at one end of the junction differs from germline and may be a read error. The CDR3 nucleotides read TGTGCCAGCAACCCGGGGCAGGGTCAGCCCCGGCATTTT. Protein sequence: CASNPGQGQPRHF. The chain recombines TRBV6-2 or TRBV6-3 with TRBJ1-5, with D perhaps matching TRBD1 (5 bases). The germline gives CDR1 MNHEY, CDR2 SVGEGT. This CDR3 is 13 amino acids long.

This clonotype appeared many times. CDR3 sequence reads: CASSQYQGTPPRIF. The CDR3 bases are TGTGCCAGCAGCCAATACCAGGGGACCCCACCCAGGATCTTC. V gene TRBV3-2 combines with J gene TRBJ2-1; the DNA was not compared with TRBD1, the D call given in the table. TRBV3-2 is a listed pseudogene. This CDR3 spans 14 amino acids.

This clonotype was counted at least ten times. CDR3 DNA sequence: TGTGCCAGCAGTCGCCGGGGCACCCGGGACCCTGGGGCCAACGTCCTGACTTTC. The encoded protein is CASSRRGTRDPGANVLTF. The V call is TRBV28, the J call TRBJ2-6; D could derive from TRBD1 or TRBD2 (5 bases each). V lost 5 bases and J 2 bases, leaving 19 bases between the germline ends. The CDR3 is made up of 18 amino acids. The germline gives CDR1 MDHEN, CDR2 SYDVKM.

V is TRBV28 and J is TRBJ2-1; 10 bases fit TRBD1. V lost 2 bases to trimming and J lost 7 bases; unmatched junction nucleotides: 5. This CDR3 is 15 amino acids long. Looked up from germline, CDR1 is MDHEN and CDR2 is SYDVKM. The CDR3 region is CASSLMGQGINEQFF. In DNA form, the CDR3 reads TGTGCCAGCAGTTTAATGGGACAGGGGATTAATGAGCAGTTCTTC.

This clonotype was counted at least ten times. The chain combines TRBV19 with TRBJ1-5; 9 nucleotides line up with TRBD1. J lost 6 bases, V lost 6 bases, and 9 bases had no gene match. The germline CDR1 and CDR2 sequences are LNHDA and SQIVND (reference sequence). This CDR3 contains 15 residues. The CDR3 is CASRRDRDRIQPQHF. CDR3 sequence (DNA): TGTGCCAGTAGAAGGGACAGGGACAGGATTCAGCCCCAGCATTTT. Together with reference TRBV19 and TRBJ1-5, the CDR3 gives the full variable domain: DGGITQSPKYLFRKEGQNVTLSCEQNLNHDAMYWYRQDPGQGLRLIYYSQIVNDFQKGDIAEGYSVSREKKESFPLTVTSAQKNPTAFYLCASRRDRDRIQPQHFGDGTRLSIL.

This clonotype was counted at least ten times. J is TRBJ1-4 and V is TRBV4-1, with unresolved D. CDR1 and CDR2 (germline): MGHRA, YSYEKL. Trimming pared 0 bases from V and 0 bases from J, leaving 8 bases between. This CDR3 is 16 amino acids long. CDR3 DNA sequence: TGCGCCAGCAGCCAAGAGCGGCTGTCAACTAATGAAAAACTGTTTTTT. Protein sequence: CASSQERLSTNEKLFF.

Comment on this clonotype: Germline is not matched at one junction end, which may reflect a read error. CDR3 sequence: CASTPQRGPQNF. CDR3 coding DNA: TGTGCCAGCACCCCCCAGAGGGGGCCCCAGAATTTT. The chain couples TRBV28 to TRBJ1-5; 7 bases map to TRBD1. The V gene's germline CDR1 is MDHEN and CDR2 SYDVKM. This CDR3 is 12 amino acids long.

The table lists this clonotype with a few counts. V is TRBV5-6 and J is TRBJ2-3, with 8 bases fitting TRBD2. Germline trimming cut 9 bases from V and 0 bases from J; bases unmatched to any gene: 9. Germline V gene lookup returns CDR1 SGHDT and CDR2 YYEEEE. The CDR3 is 15 residues long. The CDR3 DNA follows: TGTGCCACCACCCCGGGACTAGTCAGCACAGATACGCAGTATTTT. It encodes CATTPGLVSTDTQYF. Using reference TRBV5-6 and TRBJ2-3 for the parts outside the CDR3, the full variable domain is DAGVTQSPTHLIKTRGQQVTLRCSPKSGHDTVSWYQQALGQGPQFIFQYYEEEERQRGNFPDRFSGHQFPNYSSELNVNALLLGDSALYLCATTPGLVSTDTQYFGPGTRLTVL.

This clonotype has more than one count but fewer than ten. The chain is built from TRBV6-1 and TRBJ2-2; 12 bases map to TRBD1. Looked up from germline, CDR1 is MNHNS and CDR2 is SASEGT. The V segment lost 6 bases and the J segment 7 bases; nucleotides outside the gene matches: 3. The CDR3 spans 14 residues. The CDR3 DNA reads TGTGCCAGCAGGGGACAGGGGGCCGTCGGGGAGCTGTTTTTT. Amino acids: CASRGQGAVGELFF.